The 5 T cell receptor beta chains below all came from one sample that was sequenced in a study of CXCR3-negative and CXCR3-positive naive CD8 T cells. The TRB cDNA libraries were prepared by 5' RACE with UMI labels. Following a re-call of the 5' RACE reads, TCRdb has one entry per CDR3 protein and lacks DNA. This listing includes roughly 89,000 distinct CDR3 sequences. The sequencing sample was made of naive CXCR3- CD8+ T cells from blood. Subset defined: CD45RO-CCR7+CD27+CD95- naive CD8+ T cells lacking CXCR3 (TNR3-). Receptor source: a human donor in good health. Some clones in this sample may be carry-over from other donors' samples.

The genes are TRBV5-6 and TRBJ2-7; TCRdb gives TRBD2 as the D gene, but with no DNA this cannot be confirmed. Germline assignment: CDR1 SGHDT and CDR2 YYEEEE. This CDR3 has 14 residues. CDR3: CASSLASFLYEQYF.

This chain connects TRBV4-3 to TRBJ2-5; lacking DNA, the TRBD2 call made by TCRdb goes unchecked. The CDR3 runs to 15 residues. Germline CDR1 reads LGHNA; CDR2 reads YSLEER. CDR3 in amino acids: CASSQDRDLRETQYF.

The CDR3 loop reads CASSLEAPGGIETQYF. The V call is TRBV5-1, the J call TRBJ2-5; absent DNA, TCRdb's TRBD2 call cannot be checked. Germline values: CDR1 SGHRS, CDR2 YFSETQ. The CDR3 covers 16 residues.

This chain links TRBV29-1 with TRBJ2-3; TCRdb outputs TRBD2, but without DNA this stays unchecked. Germline-derived CDR1 and CDR2 are SQVTM and ANQGSEA. The CDR3 covers 14 residues. This CDR3 is CSVGASGETDTQYF.

This chain links TRBV4-2 with TRBJ2-4. CDR1 is LGHNA, CDR2 YNFKEQ, per germline. The CDR3 spans 17 residues. The CDR3 sequence: CASSQDGETAGKNIQYF.